The entry below describes one TCR beta chain. Clones were sequenced by immunoSEQ multiplex PCR, and TCRdb holds only the in-frame ones, with some missing. Of roughly 200,000 clones listed, around nine tenths are singletons. These data originate in a study of blood T cell repertoires in COVID-19. J was trimmed by 5 bases and V by 4 bases; bases with no gene match: 9. The CDR3 runs to 15 residues. Germline assignment: CDR1 SGDLS and CDR2 YYNGEE. V gene TRBV9 combines with J gene TRBJ2-7, with 10 bases that match TRBD1. This TCR derives from a woman in her thirties with acute COVID-19. The specimen was PBMCs or T cells enriched from blood (not recorded which). CDR3 in amino acids: CASSPPGQGIHEQYF. CDR3 DNA sequence: TGTGCCAGCAGCCCCCCGGGACAGGGGATTCACGAGCAGTACTTC.